This T cell receptor beta chain was found in a study of T cells in localized non-small cell lung cancer. The length of the CDR3 is 13 residues. The V end lost 1 base, the J end lost 7 bases, and 9 bases lay between the germline ends. Germline values: CDR1 SGHTA, CDR2 FQGNSA. The assay was immunoSEQ multiplex PCR, and TCRdb's table has in-frame clones only and misses some. The table has approximately 61,000 clones, more than 80% seen once. The genes are TRBV7-2 and TRBJ2-3; D is ambiguous. The source was peripheral blood, collected before any cancer treatment. This receptor was taken from a woman aged 35 to 75 with stage I lung adenocarcinoma. CDR3 region: CASSLGHPNTQYF. CDR3 bases: TGTGCCAGCAGCTTAGGACACCCAAATACGCAGTATTTT.